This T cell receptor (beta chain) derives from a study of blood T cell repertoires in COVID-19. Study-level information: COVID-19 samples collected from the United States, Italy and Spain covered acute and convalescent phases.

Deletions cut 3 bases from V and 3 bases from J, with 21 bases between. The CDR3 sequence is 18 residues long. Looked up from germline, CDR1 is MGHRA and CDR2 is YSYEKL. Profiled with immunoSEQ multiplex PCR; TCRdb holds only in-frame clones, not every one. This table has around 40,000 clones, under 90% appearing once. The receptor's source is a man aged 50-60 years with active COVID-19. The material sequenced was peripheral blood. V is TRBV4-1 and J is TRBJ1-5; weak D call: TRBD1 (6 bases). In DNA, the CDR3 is TGCGCCAGCAGCCACATCTTACAGGGTAGACATGACAATCAGCCCCAGCATTTT. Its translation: CASSHILQGRHDNQPQHF.